This T cell receptor beta chain was obtained from a study of blood T cells in healthy people across ages. Study conclusions and caveats: It was held that diversity estimates obtained from one million T cells represented underestimates.

Trimming took 5 bases from V and 5 from J, leaving 12 bases between them. Germline V gives CDR1 MNHEY, CDR2 SVGAGI. CDR3 length: 13 residues. This clonotype was seen only a few times. Antigen specificity is unknown. Alongside a J-beta primer mix, a sample-barcoded 5' primer served in a second PCR lasting about 7 to 11 cycles. One entry per CDR3 protein, called by TCRdb with MiXCR from the 5' RACE reads. The data contain roughly 500,000 distinct CDR3 sequences, roughly 28% of them singletons. The total RNA that was extracted per sample amounted to at least 5 micrograms. V usage is TRBV6-5 and J usage is TRBJ2-5; a possible D gene is TRBD2 (5 bases). The sample consisted of blood. The receptor's source is a woman between 65 and 79 years old in good health. The CDR3 DNA sequence: TGTGCCAGCAGTCTCGGGATGGCTGAGACCCAGTACTTC. It encodes CASSLGMAETQYF.